This TCR beta chain was captured in a study of radiation and T cells in renal cell carcinoma. Time point reported: blood 4 weeks post-SBRT, at nephrectomy. Treatment reported: 15 Gy SBRT to primary tumor, nephrectomy 4 weeks later. Measured with immunoSEQ multiplex PCR; TCRdb has only the in-frame clones, and not every one. This sample has around 180,000 clones; approximately 90% occur once, and the top ten carry approximately 11%. The CDR3 is 14 residues long. Germline V lookup: CDR1 SQVTM, CDR2 ANQGSEA. V was trimmed by 7 bases and J by 3 bases, leaving 16 bases between them. Source: blood, taken from a patient whose treatment included radiotherapy and nephrectomy. V is TRBV29-1 and J is TRBJ1-3; possible D gene TRBD1, 6 bases. The TCR sequence derives from a woman aged 45 to 65 with renal cell carcinoma. CDR3 sequence reads: CSAQQGGYGNTIYF. The CDR3 region has the DNA TGCAGCGCTCAACAGGGAGGTTATGGAAACACCATATATTTT. Drawing the rest from reference TRBV29-1 and TRBJ1-3, the complete variable domain is SAVISQKPSRDICQRGTSLTIQCQVDSQVTMMFWYRQQPGQSLTLIATANQGSEATYESGFVIDKFPISRPNLTFSTLTVSNMSPEDSSIYLCSAQQGGYGNTIYFGEGSWLTVV.